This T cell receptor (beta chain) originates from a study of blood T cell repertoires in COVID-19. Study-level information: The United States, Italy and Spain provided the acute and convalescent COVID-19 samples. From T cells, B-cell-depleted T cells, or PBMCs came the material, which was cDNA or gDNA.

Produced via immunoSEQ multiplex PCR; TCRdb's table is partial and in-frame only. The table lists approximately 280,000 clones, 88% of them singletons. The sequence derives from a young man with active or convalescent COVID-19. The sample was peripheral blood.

The CDR3 spells CASSVEGASDIQYF. CDR3 DNA sequence: TGTGCCAGCAGCGTAGAGGGGGCGTCCGACATTCAGTACTTC. The J gene is TRBJ2-4, the V gene TRBV9; 7 bases align to TRBD1. CDR3 length: 14 amino acids. V was pared by 0 bases and J by 8 bases, with 5 bases of the junction left unmatched. Germline assignment: CDR1 SGDLS and CDR2 YYNGEE.